The TCR beta chain under discussion was sequenced for a study of T-cell reconstitution after alpha-beta-depleted transplantation in children. This clonotype was seen repeatedly, ten times or more. Unique molecular identifiers featured in how the TCRbeta library was prepared. TCRdb redid the calling of the PCR reads with MiXCR, one entry per CDR3 protein. The table includes roughly 100,000 distinct CDR3 sequences, under 7% detected once. Germline V gene lookup returns CDR1 SGHTA and CDR2 FQGNSA. The CDR3 runs to 15 residues. The V gene lost 5 bases and the J gene lost 0 bases, with 14 bases spanning the gap.

The receptor was derived from a female patient aged 2-10 years who had a stem cell transplant for Fanconi anemia, so the T cells may come from the graft donor. The starting material was PBMCs, mostly from graft donor cells, obtained 60 days after TCRalphabeta/CD19-depleted stem cell transplant. The V gene is TRBV7-2, the J gene TRBJ2-7, with D tentatively TRBD2 (5 bases). The CDR3 DNA reads TGTGCCAGCAGCCCCAGACTAACACTCTCCTACGAGCAGTACTTC. It translates to CASSPRLTLSYEQYF.